This T cell receptor (beta chain) derives from a study of blood T cell repertoires in COVID-19. Sequencing was performed with immunoSEQ multiplex PCR; in TCRdb, only in-frame clones are kept and a portion is missing. In the table there are about 44,000 clones, about 86% of which are singletons. This CDR3 region has 13 residues. Germline values: CDR1 SEHNR, CDR2 FQNEAQ (reference sequence). V lost 4 bases, J lost 4 bases, and 3 bases stayed unmatched. Sequencing used peripheral blood. The source is a human donor in a cohort sampled during active COVID-19. The chain has TRBV7-9 and TRBJ2-5, with 7 bases matching TRBD2. The CDR3 DNA sequence: TGTGCCAGCAGCTATGGGGGGGGAGAGACCCAGTACTTC. It encodes CASSYGGGETQYF.